Each of the 25 T cell receptor beta chains below was sequenced from the same sample in a study of shared clonotypes between healthy human individuals. Method: immunoSEQ multiplex PCR; TCRdb's copy keeps in-frame clones and lacks some. The sample includes fewer than 3 million clones, approximately 90% of them seen just once. The material sequenced was naive CD4+ T cells from PBMCs. Subset noted: CD45RA+ positively selected. The receptors come from a young man in good health. Some clones in this sample may be carry-over from other donors' samples.

The rearrangement links TRBV6-5 to TRBJ2-7, with a tentative D call TRBD2 (5 bases). V dropped 6 bases and J dropped 0 bases, with 9 bases sitting between them. CDR1 and CDR2 from the germline V gene are MNHEY and SVGAGI. The CDR3 runs 13 residues. CDR3 amino acids: CASSGGLSYEQYF. The CDR3 DNA reads as TGTGCCAGCAGCGGAGGACTCTCCTACGAGCAGTACTTC.

The rearrangement links TRBV7-2 to TRBJ1-1, with 7 bases lining up with TRBD1. The germline CDR1 and CDR2 sequences are SGHTA and FQGNSA. The CDR3 is 17 residues long. The trim removed 5 bases at V and 1 base at J, leaving 13 bases unmatched. CDR3 protein: CASSPTRGQIWNTEAFF. The DNA for the CDR3 is TGTGCCAGCAGCCCAACACGGGGACAGATATGGAACACTGAAGCTTTCTTT.

Worth noting for this clone: Other DNA sequences in this specimen translate into the identical CDR3. The V call is TRBV7-2, the J call TRBJ1-2; D not resolved. CDR1 is SGHTA, CDR2 FQGNSA, per germline. The V and J ends lost 3 bases and 2 bases respectively, with 10 bases between them. This CDR3 has 14 amino acids. The CDR3 DNA reads as TGTGCCAGCAGCTTGGTTTCGGGGAACTATGGCTACACCTTC. Translated: CASSLVSGNYGYTF.

The chain is built from TRBV7-2 and TRBJ2-3, with TRBD2 matching 8 bases. The CDR3 covers 16 residues. Germline V lookup: CDR1 SGHTA, CDR2 FQGNSA. V gave up 5 bases and J gave up 2 bases; unmatched junction bases: 9. The CDR3 loop is CASSPRTSSDTDTQYF. The CDR3 DNA reads TGTGCCAGCAGCCCGCGGACTAGCTCTGACACAGATACGCAGTATTTT.

The J gene is TRBJ1-6, the V gene TRBV11-2; maybe TRBD1 (5 bases). CDR3 length: 14 residues. Germline V CDR1 and CDR2: SGHAT, FQNNGV. V was pared by 5 bases and J by 6 bases, with 11 bases between. CDR3 in amino acids: CASSGPGGNSPLHF. The CDR3 coding sequence is TGTGCCAGCAGCGGACCGGGGGGTAATTCACCCCTCCACTTT.

The chain joins TRBV5-4 to TRBJ2-7; possible D gene TRBD2, 6 bases. This CDR3 spans 15 amino acids. V lost 4 bases to trimming and J lost 0 bases, with 14 bases between them. Germline loops: CDR1 SGHNT, CDR2 YYREEE (reference sequence). CDR3 in amino acids: CASSDVAVLSYEQYF. CDR3 nucleotides: TGTGCCAGCAGCGACGTAGCGGTCCTCTCCTACGAGCAGTACTTC.

J is TRBJ2-4 and V is TRBV6-1, with 9 positions matching TRBD1. Germline CDR1 MNHNS, CDR2 SASEGT. This CDR3 has 14 residues. Germline trimming cut 6 bases from V and 8 bases from J; bases unmatched to any gene: 8. Here the CDR3 DNA reads TGTGCCAGCAGCGTACAGGGGGCGCCGGACATTCAGTACTTC. Encoded protein: CASSVQGAPDIQYF.

This clone was observed once. Other DNA sequences from this sample encode an identical CDR3 as well. The chain links TRBV29-1 to TRBJ2-7; 9 bases line up with TRBD1. The CDR3 length is 14 residues. J lost 1 base, V lost 6 bases, and 7 bases had no gene match. Germline lookup yields CDR1 SQVTM and CDR2 ANQGSEA. The chain's CDR3 is CSVSGTGSSYEQYF. The CDR3 DNA reads TGCAGCGTATCCGGGACAGGGTCATCCTACGAGCAGTACTTC.

As to this clone: At the DNA level, this CDR3 is encoded by other sequences in the same sample as well. The J gene is TRBJ1-2, the V gene TRBV6-5, with TRBD1 as a possible D gene (5 bases). The CDR3 consists of 14 residues. CDR1 is MNHEY and CDR2 is SVGAGI in the germline V gene. Trimming left V 6 bases short and J 4 bases short, with 15 bases between. In nucleotides, the CDR3 is TGTGCCAGCAGACCCTCCGGGGGATCCTATGGCTACACCTTC. Its translation: CASRPSGGSYGYTF.

J is TRBJ2-1 and V is TRBV9; no reliable D call. CDR1 and CDR2 (germline): SGDLS, YYNGEE. The CDR3 contains 13 residues. The ends were cut back, 0 bases at V and 10 bases at J, with 11 bases in the middle. For the CDR3, the DNA is TGTGCCAGCAGCGTAGGCAGCCTTCGGGAGCAGTTCTTC. Amino acids: CASSVGSLREQFF.

The V call is TRBV5-4, the J call TRBJ2-5; the match to TRBD1 covers 10 bases. J gave up 5 bases and V 5 bases, and 9 bases lay outside the gene matches. The CDR3 totals 15 residues. Germline V lookup: CDR1 SGHNT, CDR2 YYREEE (reference sequence). The CDR3 DNA reads as TGTGCCAGCAGTTCCCCGACAGGGGGCTGGGAGACCCAGTACTTC. Its protein product is CASSSPTGGWETQYF.

The rearrangement links TRBV7-9 to TRBJ1-2; TRBD1 matches 7 bases. Trimming removed 2 bases from V and 7 bases from J; junction bases left unmatched: 7. CDR3 length: 14 amino acids. Germline V gives CDR1 SEHNR, CDR2 FQNEAQ (reference sequence). The CDR3 sequence: CASSLTGTEVGYTF. CDR3 coding DNA: TGTGCCAGCAGCTTAACCGGGACAGAGGTTGGCTACACCTTC.

In its sample, this clone was seen once. The chain joins TRBV29-1 to TRBJ2-5; no reliable D call. V was pared by 7 bases and J by 2 bases, with 11 bases between. Looked up from germline, CDR1 is SQVTM and CDR2 is ANQGSEA. The CDR3 runs 12 residues. CDR3 residues: CSALPGQETQYF. CDR3 in DNA: TGCAGCGCACTTCCCGGACAAGAGACCCAGTACTTC. The full variable domain, completed using reference TRBV29-1 and TRBJ2-5, is SAVISQKPSRDICQRGTSLTIQCQVDSQVTMMFWYRQQPGQSLTLIATANQGSEATYESGFVIDKFPISRPNLTFSTLTVSNMSPEDSSIYLCSALPGQETQYFGPGTRLLVL.

The chain recombines TRBV18 with TRBJ1-2; 8 bases agree with TRBD1. CDR1 is KGHSH, CDR2 LQKENI, per germline. V shed 1 base, J shed 6 bases, and the junction held 10 bases outside the gene matches. CDR3 size: 16 residues. The CDR3 region has the DNA TGTGCCAGCTCACCACGCCCTACGGACAGGGCAAATGGCTACACCTTC. As protein: CASSPRPTDRANGYTF. The full variable domain, with the rest looked up from reference TRBV18 and TRBJ1-2, is NAGVMQNPRHLVRRRGQEARLRCSPMKGHSHVYWYRQLPEEGLKFMVYLQKENIIDESGMPKERFSAEFPKEGPSILRIQQVVRGDSAAYFCASSPRPTDRANGYTFGSGTRLTVV.

The rearrangement uses TRBV4-2 and TRBJ2-2; either TRBD1 or TRBD2 may fit D (5 bases each). The germline V gene encodes CDR1 LGHNA and CDR2 YNFKEQ. Trimming took 1 base from V and 1 from J, leaving 13 bases between them. The CDR3 sequence is 17 residues long. The CDR3 DNA follows: TGTGCCAGCAGCCAAGTTTCCGGGACGGAGAACACCGGGGAGCTGTTTTTT. Its translation is CASSQVSGTENTGELFF.

This rearrangement joins TRBV11-3 to TRBJ2-7; no firm D call. The V end lost 5 bases, the J end lost 0 bases, and 8 bases lay between the germline ends. Germline V gene lookup returns CDR1 SGHNT and CDR2 YENEEA. The CDR3 consists of 13 residues. CDR3 region: CASSQGPSYEQYF. The DNA for the CDR3 is TGTGCCAGCAGCCAAGGTCCCTCCTACGAGCAGTACTTC.

J is TRBJ1-1 and V is TRBV5-4; the D gene is possibly TRBD1 (5 bases). This CDR3 has 15 residues. The germline V gene has CDR1 SGHNT and CDR2 YYREEE (reference sequence). V was trimmed by 0 bases and J by 2 bases, leaving 11 bases between them. For the CDR3, the DNA is TGTGCCAGCAGCTTGGGACCGGGACCAAACACTGAAGCTTTCTTT. Translation gives CASSLGPGPNTEAFF.

The V and J genes are TRBV29-1 and TRBJ2-5; 10 nucleotides align to TRBD1. The V gene end was trimmed by 7 bases and the J gene end by 4 bases; junction bases not matched to a gene: 6. The length of the CDR3 is 13 residues. Germline loops: CDR1 SQVTM, CDR2 ANQGSEA. As DNA, the CDR3 is TGCAGCGCAAGACAGGGGGCCCGAGAGACCCAGTACTTC. Its translation: CSARQGARETQYF.

The rearrangement links TRBV4-3 to TRBJ2-1; D unclear. CDR1 is LGHNA and CDR2 is YSLEER in the germline V gene. This CDR3 comprises 13 residues. V was shortened by 0 bases and J by 8 bases, with 8 bases between the two germline ends. DNA for the CDR3: TGCGCCAGCAGCCAAGATCACGCGCATGAGCAGTTCTTC. This gives the protein CASSQDHAHEQFF.

This chain connects TRBV6-6 to TRBJ2-3; possibly TRBD2 for D (6 bases). Trimming cost V 3 bases and J 0 bases, with 13 bases left between them. CDR3 length equals 16 residues. In germline, CDR1 is MNHNY, CDR2 SVGAGI (reference sequence). CDR3 protein: CASSYWRDRSTDTQYF. The CDR3 DNA reads as TGTGCCAGCAGTTATTGGCGGGACCGTAGCACAGATACGCAGTATTTT.

The V gene is TRBV30, the J gene TRBJ2-1; D is possibly TRBD2 (5 bases). Germline V lookup: CDR1 GTSNPN, CDR2 SVGIG (reference sequence). There are 11 residues in the CDR3. V was pared by 5 bases and J by 10 bases, with 12 bases between. CDR3 sequence reads: CAWGRIGEQFF. The CDR3 nucleotides read TGTGCCTGGGGGAGAATAGGCGAGCAGTTCTTC.

The chain is built from TRBV27 and TRBJ2-3, with 9 nucleotides matching TRBD1. The CDR3 has 14 amino acids. V shed 8 bases and J 4 bases; nucleotides not matched to a gene: 7. The germline CDR1 and CDR2 sequences are MNHEY and SMNVEV (reference sequence). CDR3 coding DNA: TGTGCCAGCCGGGACAGGGCTTTTTCAGATACGCAGTATTTT. It translates to CASRDRAFSDTQYF.

The chain recombines TRBV19 with TRBJ1-4; D is ambiguous. Per the germline V gene, CDR1 is LNHDA and CDR2 is SQIVND (reference sequence). V lost 11 bases and J lost 4, with 14 bases in between. The CDR3 loop spans 13 amino acids. This CDR3 reads CASDGQNNEKLFF. DNA for the CDR3: TGTGCCTCGGACGGGCAGAATAATGAAAAACTGTTTTTT. Variable domain in full (rest from reference TRBV19 and TRBJ1-4): DGGITQSPKYLFRKEGQNVTLSCEQNLNHDAMYWYRQDPGQGLRLIYYSQIVNDFQKGDIAEGYSVSREKKESFPLTVTSAQKNPTAFYLCASDGQNNEKLFFGSGTQLSVL.

Regarding this clone: In the same sample, other DNA sequences code for this CDR3. This rearrangement joins TRBV5-4 to TRBJ2-5; 10 nucleotides line up with TRBD2. Trimming removed 1 base from V and 1 base from J; junction bases left unmatched: 1. CDR1 SGHNT and CDR2 YYREEE come from the germline V gene (reference sequence). This CDR3 contains 15 residues. CDR3 amino acids: CASSLRLAGQETQYF. In DNA, the CDR3 is TGTGCCAGCAGCTTGCGACTAGCGGGCCAAGAGACCCAGTACTTC.

The CDR3 coding sequence is TGTGCCAGCAGCTTGGTGGGACAGGTATGGGTCGAGCAGTACTTC. Amino acids: CASSLVGQVWVEQYF. This chain joins TRBV5-8 and TRBJ2-7; 8 bases are a match to TRBD1. V shed 0 bases, J shed 6 bases, and the junction held 8 bases outside the gene matches. This CDR3 contains 15 residues. Germline-derived CDR1 and CDR2 are SGHTS and YDEGEE.